Below, 5 T cell receptor beta chains from the same sample are listed, as sequenced in a study of tissue T cells after allogeneic stem cell transplantation. Libraries were prepared by immunoSEQ multiplex PCR; TCRdb keeps only in-frame clonotypes and omits some of them. The sample has approximately 800 clones, 49% seen once; the top ten hold roughly 43%. The material sequenced was blood, taken at autopsy. The receptor set was obtained from a female patient aged 40-70 years with steroid-refractory graft-versus-host disease after an allogeneic stem cell transplant. Some T cells may be transferred from the graft donor.

J is TRBJ2-3 and V is TRBV6-5; D assignment may be TRBD1 or TRBD2 (5 bases each). Trimming removed 2 bases from V and 0 bases from J, with 6 bases in between. Germline CDR1 reads MNHEY; CDR2 reads SVGAGI. This CDR3 has 14 residues. The CDR3 sequence: CASSYGDSTDTQYF. The CDR3 DNA reads as TGTGCCAGCAGTTACGGGGACAGCACAGATACGCAGTATTTT.

By frequency in the sample, this clone is large. CDR3 nucleotides: TGTGCCAGCAGCCCACAGGGACTAGCGGGGGGGCCCTACAATGAGCAGTTCTTC. This sequence encodes CASSPQGLAGGPYNEQFF. V is TRBV5-4 and J is TRBJ2-1, with 16 bases aligning to TRBD2. The CDR3 has 18 amino acids. Per germline, CDR1 SGHNT and CDR2 YYREEE (reference sequence). Unmatched junction bases numbered 6, after V lost 4 bases and J lost 2 bases.

The chain is built from TRBV5-6 and TRBJ1-4; D not certain. This CDR3 has 13 amino acids. V lost 1 base to trimming and J lost 4 bases, with 5 bases between them. Germline loops: CDR1 SGHDT, CDR2 YYEEEE. CDR3 loop: CASSLTVNEKLFF. In nucleotides, the CDR3 is TGTGCCAGCAGCTTGACGGTTAATGAAAAACTGTTTTTT.

This chain joins TRBV30 and TRBJ2-7, with D possibly TRBD1 on 6 matching bases. Germline lookup yields CDR1 GTSNPN and CDR2 SVGIG (reference sequence). Trimming removed 1 base from V and 0 bases from J, with 10 bases in between. This CDR3 has 14 residues. CDR3 DNA sequence: TGTGCCTGGAGTGCTGGACAGAGCTCCTACGAGCAGTACTTC. Translated, it gives CAWSAGQSSYEQYF.

The chain joins TRBV12-3 or TRBV12-4 to TRBJ2-1, with D unresolved. Trimming cost V 5 bases and J 6 bases, with 8 bases left between them. The CDR3 contains 12 residues. The CDR3 spells CASSADTNEQFF. CDR3 nucleotides: TGTGCCAGCAGTGCCGATACCAATGAGCAGTTCTTC.